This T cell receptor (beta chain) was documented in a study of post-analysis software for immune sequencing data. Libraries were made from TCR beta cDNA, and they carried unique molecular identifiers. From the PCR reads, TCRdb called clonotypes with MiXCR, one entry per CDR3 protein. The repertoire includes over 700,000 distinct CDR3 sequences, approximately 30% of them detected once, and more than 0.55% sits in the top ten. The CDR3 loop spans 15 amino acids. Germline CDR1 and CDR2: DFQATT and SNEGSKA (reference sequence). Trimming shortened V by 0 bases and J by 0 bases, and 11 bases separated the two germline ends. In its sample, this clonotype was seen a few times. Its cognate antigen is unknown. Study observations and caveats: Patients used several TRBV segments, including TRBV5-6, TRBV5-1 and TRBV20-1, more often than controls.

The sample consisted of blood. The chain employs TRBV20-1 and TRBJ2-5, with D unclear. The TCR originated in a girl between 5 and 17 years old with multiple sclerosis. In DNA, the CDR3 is TGCAGTGCTAGAGATCCGGCCGGGTACCAAGAGACCCAGTACTTC. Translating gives CSARDPAGYQETQYF.